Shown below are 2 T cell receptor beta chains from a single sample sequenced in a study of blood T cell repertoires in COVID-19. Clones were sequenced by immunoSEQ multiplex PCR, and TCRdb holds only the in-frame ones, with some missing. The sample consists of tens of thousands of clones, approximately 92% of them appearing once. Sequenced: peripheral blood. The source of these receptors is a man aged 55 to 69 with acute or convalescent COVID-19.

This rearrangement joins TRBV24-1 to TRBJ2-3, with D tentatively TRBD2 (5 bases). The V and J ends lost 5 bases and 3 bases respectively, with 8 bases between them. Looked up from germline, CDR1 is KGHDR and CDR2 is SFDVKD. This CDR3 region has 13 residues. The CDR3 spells CATSADYTDTQYF. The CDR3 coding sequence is TGTGCCACCAGTGCCGACTATACAGATACGCAGTATTTT.

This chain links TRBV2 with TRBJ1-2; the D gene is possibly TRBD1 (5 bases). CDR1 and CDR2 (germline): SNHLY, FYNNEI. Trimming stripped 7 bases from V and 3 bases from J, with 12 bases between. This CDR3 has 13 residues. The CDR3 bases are TGTGCCAGCAAGTTGGGCAGGGACTATGGCTACACCTTC. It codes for CASKLGRDYGYTF.